Below are 21 T cell receptor beta chains sequenced from a single sample in a study of blood T cell repertoires in COVID-19. TCRdb's copy holds only in-frame clones and misses some; the assay was immunoSEQ multiplex PCR. The data contain about 64,000 clones, 75% to 90% of them singletons. The sequencing input was peripheral blood. The receptors come from a human donor in a cohort sampled during active COVID-19.

This rearrangement joins TRBV5-1 to TRBJ1-1; 7 bases map to TRBD1. The CDR3 contains 15 residues. Trimming cost V 2 bases and J 3 bases; bases outside gene matches: 7. Germline V lookup: CDR1 SGHRS, CDR2 YFSETQ. Here the CDR3 reads CASSLGQVYHTEAFF. The DNA for the CDR3 is TGCGCCAGCAGCTTAGGACAGGTTTACCACACTGAAGCTTTCTTT.

The gene calls are TRBV2 and TRBJ2-3; the D gene is possibly TRBD1 (5 bases). The germline V gene encodes CDR1 SNHLY and CDR2 FYNNEI. V was cut by 5 bases and J by 4 bases, with 13 bases left in between. CDR3 length: 14 residues. The CDR3 bases are TGTGCCAGCAGTCCGACAGCTACGGCAGATACGCAGTATTTT. This sequence encodes CASSPTATADTQYF.

Here the CDR3 DNA reads TGTGCCAGCAGCTCGCCCCACGGGGCCTACGAGCAGTACTTC. Protein: CASSSPHGAYEQYF. The chain links TRBV11-2 to TRBJ2-7, with a weak D call TRBD2 (5 bases). Germline assignment: CDR1 SGHAT and CDR2 FQNNGV. V was pared by 4 bases and J by 2 bases, with 12 bases between. The CDR3 runs to 14 residues. Together with reference TRBV11-2 and TRBJ2-7, the CDR3 gives the full variable domain: EAGVAQSPRYKIIEKRQSVAFWCNPISGHATLYWYQQILGQGPKLLIQFQNNGVVDDSQLPKDRFSAERLKGVDSTLKIQPAKLEDSAVYLCASSSPHGAYEQYFGPGTRLTVT.

There are a few counts of this clone. The chain couples TRBV18 to TRBJ1-6; TRBD1 matches 7 bases. V gave up 3 bases and J gave up 7 bases; unmatched junction bases: 9. Looked up from germline, CDR1 is KGHSH and CDR2 is LQKENI. The CDR3 is 16 residues long. CDR3 protein: CASSPAPGQQNSPLHF. DNA of the CDR3: TGTGCCAGCTCACCGGCACCGGGACAGCAGAATTCACCCCTCCACTTT.

The rearrangement joins TRBV6-4 to TRBJ2-7; 10 bases fit TRBD1. CDR3 length equals 15 residues. Losses at the gene ends were 6 bases for V and 0 bases for J; bases not matched to a gene: 5. Germline-derived CDR1 and CDR2 are MRHNA and SNTAGT. CDR3 DNA: TGTGCCAGCAGCCGGGACAGGGGTCCCTCCTACGAGCAGTACTTC. Its translation is CASSRDRGPSYEQYF.

This sequence joins TRBV9 and TRBJ2-7, with D unclear. CDR1 and CDR2 (germline): SGDLS, YYNGEE. Trimming pared 0 bases from V and 3 bases from J, leaving 7 bases between. The CDR3 is 13 amino acids. Written as DNA, the CDR3 is TGTGCCAGCAGCGTAGGTCCTAGCTACGAGCAGTACTTC. It codes for CASSVGPSYEQYF.

This clone was seen a few times. The chain combines TRBV6-2 or TRBV6-3 with TRBJ2-7, with a possible D match to TRBD2 (5 bases). With 5 bases removed from V and 7 bases from J, the gap between germline ends came to 9 bases. Per the germline V gene, CDR1 is MNHEY and CDR2 is SVGEGT. The CDR3 consists of 11 residues. The CDR3 loop reads CASSTGVEQYV. Here the CDR3 DNA reads TGTGCCAGCAGTACCGGGGTGGAGCAGTACGTC.

The chain is built from TRBV14 and TRBJ1-6, with D possibly TRBD1 on 6 matching bases. Germline CDR1 and CDR2: SGHDN and FVKESK. This CDR3 comprises 16 residues. Trimming removed 1 base at V and 3 bases at J, with 10 bases between. CDR3 nucleotide sequence: TGTGCCAGCAGCCAAGTTGGGGGCATCTATAATTCACCCCTCCACTTT. Translated, it gives CASSQVGGIYNSPLHF.

The chain has TRBV3-1 (or the pseudogene TRBV3-2) and TRBJ2-7, with D tentatively TRBD2 (6 bases). Trimming removed 6 bases from V and 6 bases from J, with 15 bases in between. CDR1 is LGHDT and CDR2 is YNNKEL in the germline V gene (reference sequence). The length of the CDR3 is 13 residues. The CDR3 spells CASSLAGSGEQYF. DNA of the CDR3: TGTGCCAGCAGTCTCGCGGGGTCGGGCGAGCAGTACTTC.

J is TRBJ1-5 and V is TRBV5-6; perhaps TRBD1 as D (6 bases). This CDR3 region has 15 residues. Trimming took 2 bases from V and 1 from J, leaving 10 bases between them. Per germline, CDR1 SGHDT and CDR2 YYEEEE. The CDR3 region has the DNA TGTGCCAGCAGCTTACGGACAGTAAGCAATCAGCCCCAGCATTTT. Its translation: CASSLRTVSNQPQHF.

This chain links TRBV30 with TRBJ2-1; no reliable D call. The CDR3 spans 12 residues. Germline values: CDR1 GTSNPN, CDR2 SVGIG (reference sequence). Deletions cut 0 bases from V and 8 bases from J, with 8 bases between. The CDR3 DNA reads TGTGCCTGGAGTGTTAAACGCGATGAGCAGTTCTTC. Translation: CAWSVKRDEQFF.

V is TRBV18 and J is TRBJ1-1; D gene unclear. V was clipped by 3 bases and J by 7 bases, with 18 bases between them. Germline lookup yields CDR1 KGHSH and CDR2 LQKENI. CDR3 length equals 15 residues. The CDR3 DNA follows: TGTGCCAGCTCACCTTCCCAAGGGAGAGGTGGTGAAGCTTTCTTT. Amino acids: CASSPSQGRGGEAFF.

This sequence joins TRBV5-8 and TRBJ2-2; tentative D call: TRBD1 (6 bases). CDR3 length equals 17 residues. V lost 2 bases and J 4 bases, leaving 18 bases between the germline ends. Germline CDR1 is SGHTS and CDR2 is YDEGEE. DNA of the CDR3: TGTGCCAGCAGCTTACAGGGTATCTATCAGGGCACCGGGGAGCTGTTTTTT. Encoded protein: CASSLQGIYQGTGELFF.

The chain combines TRBV6-1 with TRBJ2-5; TRBD2 agrees at 9 bases. Per the germline V gene, CDR1 is MNHNS and CDR2 is SASEGT. Trimming cost V 7 bases and J 4 bases; bases outside gene matches: 7. This CDR3 has 14 amino acids. Here the CDR3 DNA reads TGTGCCAGCATAGCGGGGGCTAGGGGAGAGACCCAGTACTTC. Translation gives CASIAGARGETQYF.

The V and J genes are TRBV6-5 and TRBJ2-7; TRBD1 matches 8 bases. The CDR3 covers 14 residues. The V gene's germline CDR1 is MNHEY and CDR2 SVGAGI. With 6 bases clipped from V and 1 base from J, the junction kept 5 bases outside the gene matches. CDR3 in DNA: TGTGCCAGCAGAAGACAGGGGTCGTCCTACGAGCAGTACGTC. Translated: CASRRQGSSYEQYV.

This chain links TRBV7-2 with TRBJ2-2, with 8 bases aligning to TRBD1. Germline assignment: CDR1 SGHTA and CDR2 FQGNSA. The trim removed 1 base at V and 4 bases at J, leaving 8 bases unmatched. The CDR3 has 17 residues. The CDR3 nucleotides read TGTGCCAGCAGCTTAGATCCAGGGGGCGTGATCACCGGGGAGCTGTTTTTT. Translating it yields CASSLDPGGVITGELFF. Looking up the rest from reference TRBV7-2 and TRBJ2-2 gives the full variable domain: GAGVSQSPSNKVTEKGKDVELRCDPISGHTALYWYRQSLGQGLEFLIYFQGNSAPDKSGLPSDRFSAERTGGSVSTLTIQRTQQEDSAVYLCASSLDPGGVITGELFFGEGSRLTVL.

The chain links TRBV7-6 to TRBJ2-7; TRBD1 is a possible D gene (5 bases). Germline V CDR1 and CDR2: SGHVS, FNYEAQ. Trimming took off 5 bases at V and 2 bases at J, with 16 bases between the two ends. The CDR3 is 15 amino acids. CDR3 in amino acids: CASSRGRADTYEQYF. CDR3 DNA sequence: TGTGCCAGCAGCCGCGGCAGGGCAGACACCTACGAGCAGTACTTC.

For the CDR3, the DNA is TGCGCCAGCAGCAGCCAGGGGGGCATCGACAATGAGCAGTTCTTC. Translated: CASSSQGGIDNEQFF. This chain joins TRBV5-1 and TRBJ2-1; possible D gene TRBD1, 7 bases. Germline-derived CDR1 and CDR2 are SGHRS and YFSETQ. The CDR3 covers 15 residues. Trimming pared 4 bases from V and 5 bases from J, leaving 16 bases between.

The genes are TRBV20-1 and TRBJ2-3; 12 positions match TRBD2. The CDR3 totals 16 residues. Germline V gives CDR1 DFQATT, CDR2 SNEGSKA (reference sequence). The J segment lost 3 bases and the V segment lost 3 bases, leaving 7 bases of the junction unmatched. CDR3 sequence: CSASASGGAGTDTQYF. In nucleotides, the CDR3 is TGCAGTGCTAGTGCTAGCGGGGGGGCCGGGACAGATACGCAGTATTTT.

The chain carries TRBV11-2 and TRBJ2-7, with a weak D call TRBD2 (5 bases). V gave up 3 bases and J gave up 5 bases, with 14 bases separating them. The length of the CDR3 is 14 residues. Germline CDR1 reads SGHAT; CDR2 reads FQNNGV. The CDR3 loop is CASSLSRGLDEQYV. CDR3 in DNA: TGTGCCAGCAGCTTGTCGAGAGGGTTGGACGAGCAGTACGTC.

This chain joins TRBV6-2 or TRBV6-3 and TRBJ1-1; a possible D gene is TRBD1 (5 bases). The CDR3 has 16 amino acids. V lost 0 bases to trimming and J lost 0 bases, with 11 bases between them. Germline CDR1 MNHEY, CDR2 SVGEGT. The chain's CDR3 is CASSYSYSQVNTEAFF. For the CDR3, the DNA is TGTGCCAGCAGTTACTCCTACTCACAGGTGAACACTGAAGCTTTCTTT.